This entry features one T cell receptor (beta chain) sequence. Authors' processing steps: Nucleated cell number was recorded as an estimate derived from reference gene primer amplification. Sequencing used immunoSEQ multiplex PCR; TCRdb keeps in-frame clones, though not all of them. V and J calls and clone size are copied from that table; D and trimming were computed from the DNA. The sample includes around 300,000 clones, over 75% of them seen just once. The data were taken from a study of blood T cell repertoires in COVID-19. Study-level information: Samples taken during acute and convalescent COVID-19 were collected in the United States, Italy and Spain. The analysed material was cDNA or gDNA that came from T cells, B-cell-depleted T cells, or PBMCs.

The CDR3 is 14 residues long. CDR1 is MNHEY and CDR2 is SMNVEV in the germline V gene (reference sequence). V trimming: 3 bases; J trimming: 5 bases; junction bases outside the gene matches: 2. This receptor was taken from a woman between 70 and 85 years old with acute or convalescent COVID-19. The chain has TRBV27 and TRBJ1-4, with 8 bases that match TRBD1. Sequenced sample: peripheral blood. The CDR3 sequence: CASSLDRVNEKLFF. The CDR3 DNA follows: TGTGCCAGCAGTTTGGACAGGGTGAATGAAAAACTGTTTTTT. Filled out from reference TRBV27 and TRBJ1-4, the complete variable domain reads EAQVTQNPRYLITVTGKKLTVTCSQNMNHEYMSWYRQDPGLGLRQIYYSMNVEVTDKGDVPEGYKVSRKEKRNFPLILESPSPNQTSLYFCASSLDRVNEKLFFGSGTQLSVL.